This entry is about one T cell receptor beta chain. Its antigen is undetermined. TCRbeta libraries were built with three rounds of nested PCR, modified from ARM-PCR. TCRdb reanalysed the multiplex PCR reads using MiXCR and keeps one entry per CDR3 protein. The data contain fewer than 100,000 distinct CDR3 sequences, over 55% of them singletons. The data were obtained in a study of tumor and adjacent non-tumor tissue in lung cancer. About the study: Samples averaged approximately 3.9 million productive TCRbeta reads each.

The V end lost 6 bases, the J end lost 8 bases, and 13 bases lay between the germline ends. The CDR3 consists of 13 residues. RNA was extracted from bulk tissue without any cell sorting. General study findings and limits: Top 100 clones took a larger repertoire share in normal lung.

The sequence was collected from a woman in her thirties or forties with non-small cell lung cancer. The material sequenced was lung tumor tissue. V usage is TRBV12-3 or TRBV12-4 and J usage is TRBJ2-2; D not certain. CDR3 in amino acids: CASSCQSTGELFF. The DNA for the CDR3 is TGTGCCAGCAGCTGTCAGAGCACTGGGGAGCTGTTTTTT.